The 32 T cell receptor beta chains below were found in one sample sequenced in a study of control samples from healthy donors and cancer patients. TCRdb's copy holds only in-frame clones and misses some; the assay was immunoSEQ multiplex PCR. The sample includes tens of thousands of clones, around 95% of them seen just once. The specimen sequenced was blood. The source is a man younger than 45 in good health.

CDR3 loop: CASSQDLHRGTGELFF. CDR3 DNA: TGCGCCAGCAGCCAAGATTTACACAGGGGGACCGGGGAGCTGTTTTTT. V gene TRBV4-3 combines with J gene TRBJ2-2; 8 nucleotides agree with TRBD1. V gave up 0 bases and J gave up 5 bases; unmatched junction bases: 5. CDR1 LGHNA and CDR2 YSLEER come from the germline V gene. CDR3 size: 16 residues.

The gene calls are TRBV18 and TRBJ1-5, with D hard to call. Trimming took off 5 bases at V and 6 bases at J, with 23 bases between the two ends. This CDR3 contains 17 residues. CDR1 is KGHSH, CDR2 LQKENI, per germline. CDR3 amino acids: CASSAGPASGNGQPQHF. The CDR3 DNA sequence: TGTGCCAGCTCAGCCGGCCCGGCATCGGGGAACGGTCAGCCCCAGCATTTT. The full variable domain, rest sourced from reference TRBV18 and TRBJ1-5, is NAGVMQNPRHLVRRRGQEARLRCSPMKGHSHVYWYRQLPEEGLKFMVYLQKENIIDESGMPKERFSAEFPKEGPSILRIQQVVRGDSAAYFCASSAGPASGNGQPQHFGDGTRLSIL.

This rearrangement joins TRBV7-2 to TRBJ1-2, with TRBD1 identical over 10 bases. The junction had 6 bases not matched to a gene; V was cut back by 3 bases and J by 8 bases. CDR1 SGHTA and CDR2 FQGNSA come from the germline V gene. The CDR3 has 14 residues. The DNA of the CDR3 is TGTGCCAGCAGCTTGACAGGGGGCCCCGGGGGCTACACCTTC. Translation: CASSLTGGPGGYTF.

In its sample, this clone was seen a few times. This chain links TRBV12-3 or TRBV12-4 with TRBJ2-7; possible D gene TRBD1, 5 bases. There are 13 residues in the CDR3. With 3 bases removed from V and 1 base from J, the gap between germline ends came to 7 bases. The DNA of the CDR3 is TGTGCCAGCAGTTTTTACAGGTCCTACGAGCAGTACTTC. The encoded protein is CASSFYRSYEQYF.

This clone was picked up one time. The CDR3 nucleotides are TGCGCCAGCAGCTTGGGGCTGACGAACACCGGGGAGCTGTTTTTT. This translates into CASSLGLTNTGELFF. The rearrangement links TRBV5-1 to TRBJ2-2, with no clear D. V was pared by 0 bases and J by 0 bases, with 6 bases between. Germline V gives CDR1 SGHRS, CDR2 YFSETQ. The CDR3 is made up of 15 amino acids.

V usage is TRBV30 and J usage is TRBJ2-1, with a tentative D call TRBD1 (6 bases). This CDR3 comprises 13 residues. V was cut by 7 bases and J by 3 bases, with 13 bases left in between. Germline lookup yields CDR1 GTSNPN and CDR2 SVGIG (reference sequence). DNA for the CDR3: TGTGCCTCCAGAAGGACAGTCTACAATGAGCAGTTCTTC. This codes for CASRRTVYNEQFF. Filled out from reference TRBV30 and TRBJ2-1, the complete variable domain reads SQTIHQWPATLVQPVGSPLSLECTVEGTSNPNLYWYRQAAGRGLQLLFYSVGIGQISSEVPQNLSASRPQDRQFILSSKKLLLSDSGFYLCASRRTVYNEQFFGPGTRLTVL.

J is TRBJ2-2 and V is TRBV7-9, with a possible D match to TRBD1 (6 bases). Trimming pared 5 bases from V and 3 bases from J, leaving 19 bases between. The CDR3 is 17 residues long. Per the germline V gene, CDR1 is SEHNR and CDR2 is FQNEAQ (reference sequence). The CDR3 DNA reads as TGTGCCAGCAGCGTCCCAACAGGGACACGCGACACCGGGGAGCTGTTTTTT. Translation: CASSVPTGTRDTGELFF.

The CDR3 loop reads CASSDPGQDSKNIQYF. In nucleotides, the CDR3 is TGTGCCAGCAGTGATCCGGGACAGGACAGCAAAAACATTCAGTACTTC. This chain connects TRBV27 to TRBJ2-4; TRBD1 matches at 8 bases. The V gene's germline CDR1 is MNHEY and CDR2 SMNVEV (reference sequence). This CDR3 is built from 16 residues. V shed 5 bases, J shed 3 bases, and the junction held 9 bases outside the gene matches.

The CDR3 region is CASSLPKDTGELFF. Here the CDR3 DNA reads TGTGCCAGCAGTTTACCCAAGGACACCGGGGAGCTGTTTTTT. The chain links TRBV28 to TRBJ2-2; D is ambiguous. V was clipped by 2 bases and J by 3 bases, with 7 bases between them. CDR3 length equals 14 residues. Germline V gene data show CDR1 as MDHEN and CDR2 as SYDVKM.

The chain has TRBV3-1 (or the pseudogene TRBV3-2) and TRBJ2-5; either TRBD1 or TRBD2 may fit D (5 bases each). The germline CDR1 and CDR2 sequences are LGHDT and YNNKEL (reference sequence). CDR3 size: 13 residues. V shed 8 bases and J shed 4 bases, with 14 bases lying between them. Here the CDR3 reads CASGLGDAETQYF. Here the CDR3 DNA reads TGTGCCAGCGGATTGGGGGACGCAGAGACCCAGTACTTC.

The V call is TRBV4-1, the J call TRBJ1-2; D is uncertain. V lost 4 bases and J 4 bases, leaving 7 bases between the germline ends. In germline, CDR1 is MGHRA, CDR2 YSYEKL. The CDR3 is 12 amino acids. CDR3 residues: CASSRPSYGYTF. The CDR3, as DNA: TGCGCCAGCAGCCGGCCCTCCTATGGCTACACCTTC.

The CDR3 DNA reads TGCAGCATTTCGGACGGGCTGTACGAGCAGTACTTC. Its translation is CSISDGLYEQYF. The rearrangement joins TRBV29-1 to TRBJ2-7; D gene uncertain. The germline V gene has CDR1 SQVTM and CDR2 ANQGSEA. The germline V and J ends were trimmed by 8 bases and 4 bases, with 15 bases remaining between them. The CDR3 has 12 residues.

This chain connects TRBV28 to TRBJ1-5; 8 bases align to TRBD1. The V gene end was trimmed by 1 base and the J gene end by 3 bases; junction bases not matched to a gene: 8. Germline CDR1 and CDR2: MDHEN and SYDVKM. CDR3 length equals 17 residues. CDR3 coding DNA: TGTGCCAGCAGTTTATACTCCCCGGACAGGGCCAATCAGCCCCAGCATTTT. Protein product: CASSLYSPDRANQPQHF.

The chain carries TRBV14 and TRBJ1-6; D is ambiguous. This CDR3 is built from 14 residues. Germline CDR1 and CDR2: SGHDN and FVKESK. Between the trimmed V and J ends, which lost 2 bases and 3 bases, there was a span of 5 bases. For the CDR3, the DNA is TGTGCCAGCAGCCAACGGAACTATAATTCACCCCTCCACTTT. Its translation is CASSQRNYNSPLHF.

J is TRBJ2-3 and V is TRBV14; TRBD2 aligns across 12 bases. This CDR3 region has 17 residues. Germline values: CDR1 SGHDN, CDR2 FVKESK. The V segment lost 4 bases and the J segment 3 bases; nucleotides outside the gene matches: 8. The CDR3 DNA reads as TGTGCCAGCAGCCCCCTTAAGACTAGCGGGAGTACAGATACGCAGTATTTT. This sequence encodes CASSPLKTSGSTDTQYF.

This clone was detected only once. This chain joins TRBV4-1 and TRBJ2-7; D perhaps matches TRBD2 (5 bases). V dropped 0 bases and J dropped 2 bases, with 5 bases sitting between them. Germline assignment: CDR1 MGHRA and CDR2 YSYEKL. CDR3 length: 13 amino acids. This CDR3 is CASSQELAYEQYF. In DNA form, the CDR3 reads TGCGCCAGCAGCCAAGAACTAGCCTACGAGCAGTACTTC.

The CDR3 DNA is TGTGCCAGCAGCGAAGACAGTCTCTATAATTCACCCCTCCACTTT. This translates into CASSEDSLYNSPLHF. The gene calls are TRBV27 and TRBJ1-6, with D perhaps matching TRBD1 (5 bases). From germline, CDR1 is MNHEY and CDR2 SMNVEV (reference sequence). CDR3 length equals 15 residues. V lost 6 bases and J 3 bases, leaving 12 bases between the germline ends.

The chain links TRBV9 to TRBJ2-3, with 9 bases that match TRBD2. V shed 5 bases, J shed 2 bases, and the junction held 6 bases outside the gene matches. The CDR3 spans 15 residues. Germline CDR1 SGDLS, CDR2 YYNGEE. For the CDR3, the DNA is TGTGCCAGCAGTGAGGGACTAGCCCTCACAGATACGCAGTATTTT. The encoded protein is CASSEGLALTDTQYF.

The chain uses TRBV6-1 and TRBJ1-5, with 7 bases identical to TRBD1. The CDR3 is 16 residues long. Per the germline V gene, CDR1 is MNHNS and CDR2 is SASEGT. Trimming cost V 4 bases and J 7 bases; bases outside gene matches: 13. CDR3 residues: CASSGTSTGVGQPQHF. CDR3 nucleotides: TGTGCCAGCAGTGGGACATCAACAGGGGTCGGGCAGCCCCAGCATTTT.

In nucleotides, the CDR3 is TGTGCCAGCAGTCAACCGGGACTAGCGTCCGGGGAGCTGTTTTTT. Its protein product is CASSQPGLASGELFF. The chain links TRBV7-3 to TRBJ2-2; TRBD2 aligns across 10 bases. Germline loops: CDR1 SGHTA, CDR2 FQGTGA. The trim removed 6 bases at V and 6 bases at J, leaving 7 bases unmatched. This CDR3 is 15 amino acids long.

This chain connects TRBV12-3 or TRBV12-4 to TRBJ2-3; no clear D. The CDR3 has 13 amino acids. V shed 7 bases and J shed 3 bases, with 11 bases lying between them. DNA for the CDR3: TGTGCCAGCACCCCCTCGGCTACAGATACGCAGTATTTT. Protein product: CASTPSATDTQYF.

The chain carries TRBV19 and TRBJ2-1; TRBD2 matches 10 bases. The CDR3 is 17 residues long. V lost 3 bases and J lost 4; bases outside the gene matches: 9. Germline-derived CDR1 and CDR2 are LNHDA and SQIVND (reference sequence). CDR3 protein: CASSIQPPSGGYNEQFF. The CDR3 DNA reads as TGTGCCAGTAGTATCCAGCCTCCTAGCGGGGGTTACAATGAGCAGTTCTTC.

The V and J genes are TRBV6-5 and TRBJ2-7, with 7 bases lining up with TRBD2. The CDR3 spans 14 residues. Germline loops: CDR1 MNHEY, CDR2 SVGAGI. J was trimmed by 4 bases and V by 4 bases; bases with no gene match: 7. The CDR3 reads CASSFSGGGYEQYF. The CDR3 nucleotides are TGTGCCAGCAGTTTCAGTGGGGGGGGGTACGAGCAGTACTTC.

This chain uses TRBV7-9 with TRBJ2-3; 9 nucleotides align to TRBD1. CDR1 is SEHNR and CDR2 is FQNEAQ in the germline V gene (reference sequence). V trimming: 1 base; J trimming: 4 bases; junction bases outside the gene matches: 3. CDR3 length: 15 amino acids. The CDR3 region has the DNA TGTGCCAGCAGCTTAGGGGACAGGGACGCAGATACGCAGTATTTT. Amino acids: CASSLGDRDADTQYF.

J is TRBJ1-5 and V is TRBV6-5; unclear D gene. V lost 0 bases and J 7 bases, leaving 10 bases between the germline ends. Germline assignment: CDR1 MNHEY and CDR2 SVGAGI. This CDR3 is 14 amino acids long. The CDR3 sequence: CASSYSSMYQPQHF. The CDR3 DNA is TGTGCCAGCAGTTACTCGAGTATGTACCAGCCCCAGCATTTT.

CDR3 loop: CASSGGLAGTYNEQFF. CDR3 nucleotides: TGTGCCAGCTCAGGGGGACTAGCGGGCACCTACAATGAGCAGTTCTTC. The chain recombines TRBV18 with TRBJ2-1, with 12 bases that match TRBD2. Germline V CDR1 and CDR2: KGHSH, LQKENI. This CDR3 comprises 16 residues. V shed 5 bases and J 2 bases; nucleotides not matched to a gene: 4.

This sequence joins TRBV4-2 and TRBJ2-7; the match to TRBD1 covers 7 bases. V lost 3 bases to trimming and J lost 6 bases; unmatched junction nucleotides: 17. Germline-derived CDR1 and CDR2 are LGHNA and YNFKEQ. The CDR3 consists of 17 residues. CDR3 nucleotide sequence: TGTGCCAGCAGCCACGTCGGGACAGCCTACGAAGGTTCCGAGCAGTACTTC. This encodes CASSHVGTAYEGSEQYF.

The gene calls are TRBV2 and TRBJ2-5; D is uncertain. Germline V gene data show CDR1 as SNHLY and CDR2 as FYNNEI. CDR3 size: 12 residues. V gave up 1 base and J gave up 7 bases, with 7 bases separating them. The DNA for the CDR3 is TGTGCCAGCAGTGAAGAGTGGGGGACCCAGTACTTC. It is translated as CASSEEWGTQYF.

The chain employs TRBV5-5 and TRBJ1-1; no definite D call. Per germline, CDR1 SGHKS and CDR2 YYEKEE (reference sequence). This CDR3 spans 15 amino acids. Trimming removed 5 bases at V and 1 base at J, with 15 bases between. The chain's CDR3 is CASRPAKGRNTEAFF. The CDR3 nucleotides read TGTGCCAGCAGGCCCGCAAAGGGCCGGAACACTGAAGCTTTCTTT.

The V and J genes are TRBV2 and TRBJ2-2, with D unresolved. The V end lost 9 bases, the J end lost 0 bases, and 17 bases lay between the germline ends. This CDR3 region has 16 residues. Germline CDR1 and CDR2: SNHLY and FYNNEI. CDR3 region: CASILNKHPNTGELFF. The CDR3 region has the DNA TGTGCCAGTATCCTTAACAAGCACCCGAACACCGGGGAGCTGTTTTTT.

A single count supports this clone. This sequence joins TRBV7-9 and TRBJ2-1; D is undetermined. Trimming took off 2 bases at V and 6 bases at J, with 8 bases between the two ends. The CDR3 contains 13 residues. Per the germline V gene, CDR1 is SEHNR and CDR2 is FQNEAQ (reference sequence). The CDR3 DNA reads TGTGCCAGCAGCTTATCAGAAGTCAATGAGCAGTTCTTC. Translation: CASSLSEVNEQFF.

This clone has just one count. The CDR3 nucleotides are TGTGCCAGCAGCCCTTCCGGGACAGGGATCGGCTACACCTTC. Residues: CASSPSGTGIGYTF. This rearrangement joins TRBV7-2 to TRBJ1-2; 9 nucleotides match TRBD1. V shed 5 bases, J shed 8 bases, and the junction held 9 bases outside the gene matches. Germline V CDR1 and CDR2: SGHTA, FQGNSA. The CDR3 has 14 residues. Drawing the rest from reference TRBV7-2 and TRBJ1-2, the complete variable domain is GAGVSQSPSNKVTEKGKDVELRCDPISGHTALYWYRQSLGQGLEFLIYFQGNSAPDKSGLPSDRFSAERTGGSVSTLTIQRTQQEDSAVYLCASSPSGTGIGYTFGSGTRLTVV.